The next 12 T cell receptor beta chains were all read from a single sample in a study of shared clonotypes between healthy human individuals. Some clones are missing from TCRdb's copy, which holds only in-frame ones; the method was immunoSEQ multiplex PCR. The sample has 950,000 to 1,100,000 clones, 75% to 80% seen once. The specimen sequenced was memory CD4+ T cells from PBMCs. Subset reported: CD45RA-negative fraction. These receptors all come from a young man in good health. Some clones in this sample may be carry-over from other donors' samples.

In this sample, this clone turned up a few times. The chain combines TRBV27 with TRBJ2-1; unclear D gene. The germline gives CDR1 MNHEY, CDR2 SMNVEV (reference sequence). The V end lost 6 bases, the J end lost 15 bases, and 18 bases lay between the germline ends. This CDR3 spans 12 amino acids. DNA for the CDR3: TGTGCCAGCAGCCCCGTGGGCGGCCCCTCGTTCTTC. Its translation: CASSPVGGPSFF.

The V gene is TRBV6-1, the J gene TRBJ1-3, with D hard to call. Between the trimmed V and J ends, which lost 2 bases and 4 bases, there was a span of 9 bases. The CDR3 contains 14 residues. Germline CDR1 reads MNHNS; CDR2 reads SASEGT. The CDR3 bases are TGTGCCAGCAGTGAAATCCTGGCAGGAAACACCATATATTTT. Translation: CASSEILAGNTIYF.

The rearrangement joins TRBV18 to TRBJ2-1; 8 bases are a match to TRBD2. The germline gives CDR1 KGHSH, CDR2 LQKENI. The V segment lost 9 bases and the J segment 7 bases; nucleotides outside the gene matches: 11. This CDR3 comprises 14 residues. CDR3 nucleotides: TGTGCCAGTCTAAAGCGGGGGTCAGGAAATGAGCAGTTCTTC. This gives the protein CASLKRGSGNEQFF.

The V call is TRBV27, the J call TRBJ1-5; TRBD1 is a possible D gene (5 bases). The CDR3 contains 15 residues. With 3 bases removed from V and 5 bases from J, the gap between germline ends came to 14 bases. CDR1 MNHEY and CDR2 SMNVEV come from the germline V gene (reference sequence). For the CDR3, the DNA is TGTGCCAGCAGTTTTAGGGGAAGAGTTGATCAGCCCCAGCATTTT. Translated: CASSFRGRVDQPQHF.

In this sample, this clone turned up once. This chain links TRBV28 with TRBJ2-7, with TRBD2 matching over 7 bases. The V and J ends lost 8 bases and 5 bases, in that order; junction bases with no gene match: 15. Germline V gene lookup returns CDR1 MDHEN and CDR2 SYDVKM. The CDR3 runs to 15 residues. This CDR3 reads CASGGGATSKNEQYF. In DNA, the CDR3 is TGTGCCAGCGGGGGGGGAGCTACCTCGAAGAACGAGCAGTACTTC.

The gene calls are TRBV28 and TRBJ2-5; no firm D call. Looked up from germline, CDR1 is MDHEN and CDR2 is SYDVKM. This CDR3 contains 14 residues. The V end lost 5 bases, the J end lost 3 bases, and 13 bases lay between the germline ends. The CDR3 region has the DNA TGTGCCAGCAGTCCCACGGGTTTCAAAGAGACCCAGTACTTC. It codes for CASSPTGFKETQYF.

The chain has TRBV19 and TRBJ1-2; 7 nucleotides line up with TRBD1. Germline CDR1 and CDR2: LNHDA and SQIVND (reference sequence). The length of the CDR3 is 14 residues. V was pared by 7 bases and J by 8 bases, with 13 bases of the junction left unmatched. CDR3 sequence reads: CASNRRTGLGGYTF. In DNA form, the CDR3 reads TGTGCCAGTAATCGTCGGACAGGCCTTGGAGGCTACACCTTC.

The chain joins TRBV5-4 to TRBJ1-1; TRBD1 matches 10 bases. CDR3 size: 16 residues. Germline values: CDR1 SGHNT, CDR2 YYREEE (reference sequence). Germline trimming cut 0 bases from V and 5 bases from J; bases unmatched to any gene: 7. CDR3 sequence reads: CASSLAPGQGGTEAFF. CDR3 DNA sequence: TGTGCCAGCAGCTTGGCCCCCGGACAGGGGGGGACTGAAGCTTTCTTT. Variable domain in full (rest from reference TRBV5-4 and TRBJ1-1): ETGVTQSPTHLIKTRGQQVTLRCSSQSGHNTVSWYQQALGQGPQFIFQYYREEENGRGNFPPRFSGLQFPNYSSELNVNALELDDSALYLCASSLAPGQGGTEAFFGQGTRLTVV.

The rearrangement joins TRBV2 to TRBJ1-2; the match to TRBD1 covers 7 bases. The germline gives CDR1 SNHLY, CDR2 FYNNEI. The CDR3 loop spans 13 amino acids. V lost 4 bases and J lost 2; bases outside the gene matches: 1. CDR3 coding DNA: TGTGCCAGCAGTGCGGACAGGAACTATGGCTACACCTTC. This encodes CASSADRNYGYTF.

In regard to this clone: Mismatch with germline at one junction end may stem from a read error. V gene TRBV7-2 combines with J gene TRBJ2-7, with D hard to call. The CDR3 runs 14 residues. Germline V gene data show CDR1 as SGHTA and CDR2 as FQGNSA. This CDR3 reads CASTVSKIPNEQYF. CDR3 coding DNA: TGCGCCAGCACCGTCTCCAAGATACCCAACGAGCAGTACTTC. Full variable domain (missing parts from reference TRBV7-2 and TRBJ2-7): GAGVSQSPSNKVTEKGKDVELRCDPISGHTALYWYRQSLGQGLEFLIYFQGNSAPDKSGLPSDRFSAERTGGSVSTLTIQRTQQEDSAVYLCASTVSKIPNEQYFGPGTRLTVT.

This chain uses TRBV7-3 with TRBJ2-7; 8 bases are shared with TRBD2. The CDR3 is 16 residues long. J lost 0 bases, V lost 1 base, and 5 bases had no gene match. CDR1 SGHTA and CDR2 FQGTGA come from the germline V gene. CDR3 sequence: CASSLRTAGGSYEQYF. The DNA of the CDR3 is TGTGCCAGCAGCTTAAGAACGGCGGGAGGCTCCTACGAGCAGTACTTC.

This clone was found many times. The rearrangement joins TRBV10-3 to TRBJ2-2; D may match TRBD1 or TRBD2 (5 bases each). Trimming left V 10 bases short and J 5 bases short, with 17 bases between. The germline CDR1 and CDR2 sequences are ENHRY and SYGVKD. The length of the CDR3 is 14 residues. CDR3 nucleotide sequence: TGTGCCAGTGGCCGGGACCTGGGGACCGGGGAGCTGTTTTTT. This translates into CASGRDLGTGELFF.